The 6 T cell receptor beta chains listed next were all sequenced from one sample in a study of T cells in Graves' hyperthyroidism and ophthalmopathy. The source material, RNA transcripts, was used to amplify TCR beta CDR3 regions. HTBI primers drove first-round RT-PCR of the TCR CDR3. TCRdb independently ran MiXCR on the multiplex PCR reads; one entry per CDR3 protein. The table records about 640,000 distinct CDR3 sequences, less than 25% of them present only once. The sample comprised blood. The source is a man aged 25-45 years with Graves' ophthalmopathy.

This clonotype was picked up many times. The genes are TRBV28 and TRBJ2-7; 10 positions agree with TRBD2. Per the germline V gene, CDR1 is MDHEN and CDR2 is SYDVKM. With V trimmed by 4 bases and J by 4 bases, 4 bases remained unmatched. CDR3 size: 14 residues. The CDR3 protein is CASSSGTSAYEQYF. The DNA of the CDR3 is TGTGCCAGCAGTTCCGGGACTAGCGCGTACGAGCAGTACTTC.

The chain has TRBV28 and TRBJ2-2; no clear D. Looked up from germline, CDR1 is MDHEN and CDR2 is SYDVKM. Trimming removed 1 base at V and 6 bases at J, with 9 bases between. This CDR3 comprises 14 residues. The DNA of the CDR3 is TGTGCCAGCAGTTTATACCAGAAGGCCGGGGAGCTGTTTTTT. Translation gives CASSLYQKAGELFF.

V is TRBV7-2 and J is TRBJ2-7; 9 nucleotides line up with TRBD2. Germline CDR1 and CDR2: SGHTA and FQGNSA. V trimming: 3 bases; J trimming: 2 bases; junction bases outside the gene matches: 5. This CDR3 spans 15 amino acids. DNA of the CDR3: TGTGCCAGCAGCTTGGGTAGCGGGAGTCCCTACGAGCAGTACTTC. Protein product: CASSLGSGSPYEQYF.

The CDR3 bases are TGCGGCTCGGGACTGGACACCGGGGAGCTGTTTTTT. Residues: CGSGLDTGELFF. V gene TRBV20-1 combines with J gene TRBJ2-2; D is perhaps TRBD2 (6 bases). Per germline, CDR1 DFQATT and CDR2 SNEGSKA (reference sequence). The CDR3 has 12 residues.

The sample holds a few counts of this clonotype. This CDR3 is CASIISRTSGGGEQFF. For the CDR3, the DNA is TGTGCCAGCATCATATCAAGGACTAGCGGGGGGGGTGAGCAGTTCTTC. The chain carries TRBV2 and TRBJ2-1; 15 bases are a match to TRBD2. Trimming cost V 7 bases and J 9 bases; bases outside gene matches: 10. CDR1 and CDR2 (germline): SNHLY, FYNNEI. CDR3 size: 16 residues.

The chain couples TRBV20-1 to TRBJ2-1; 8 nucleotides agree with TRBD2. The CDR3 has 15 residues. Germline V gene data show CDR1 as DFQATT and CDR2 as SNEGSKA (reference sequence). The ends lost 6 bases at V and 2 bases at J; junction bases unmatched: 9. CDR3 bases: TGCAGTGCAATCTCTCAGCGGGGGACCTACAATGAGCAGTTCTTC. It codes for CSAISQRGTYNEQFF.